These T cell receptor beta chains were read from a single sample in a study of blood T cells in healthy people across ages. MiXCR was run by TCRdb on the 5' RACE reads, yielding one entry per CDR3 protein. The sample gives roughly 860,000 distinct CDR3 sequences, 60% to 80% of which show up once; about a quarter is in the top ten. The sequenced sample was blood. The receptors shown here come from a man in his thirties or forties in good health. Each CDR3 is given with its conserved first and last residue. Each record gives: V gene, J gene, clone size, CDR3 protein. Rows give clone size only sometimes, using once, few, many, or a class for an expanded clone.

v_gene: TRBV28; j_gene: TRBJ2-7; abundance: .; CDR3aa: CASSEGIYEQYF
v_gene: TRBV6-1; j_gene: TRBJ2-1; abundance: .; CDR3aa: CASRRRGEGNEQFF
v_gene: TRBV12-3/TRBV12-4; j_gene: TRBJ1-2; abundance: .; CDR3aa: CASSPTTGTRGESGYTF
v_gene: TRBV7-2; j_gene: TRBJ2-7; abundance: .; CDR3aa: CASSFSSGGAGEQYF
v_gene: TRBV29-1; j_gene: TRBJ2-5; abundance: once; CDR3aa: CSVEIGGRQYF
v_gene: TRBV7-2; j_gene: TRBJ2-5; abundance: .; CDR3aa: CASSLRDSETQYF
v_gene: TRBV6-2/TRBV6-3; j_gene: TRBJ2-7; abundance: .; CDR3aa: CASSLKTGRGTYEQYF
v_gene: TRBV7-2; j_gene: TRBJ2-7; abundance: few; CDR3aa: CASSLGGATQYF
v_gene: TRBV6-5; j_gene: TRBJ2-4; abundance: .; CDR3aa: CASPTAWAKNIQYF
v_gene: TRBV10-2; j_gene: TRBJ1-2; abundance: .; CDR3aa: CASSEGAGGGYTF
v_gene: TRBV5-5; j_gene: TRBJ2-7; abundance: .; CDR3aa: CASSGGPYYEQYF
v_gene: TRBV3-1; j_gene: TRBJ1-6; abundance: few; CDR3aa: CASSPGLHNSPLHF
v_gene: TRBV6-1; j_gene: TRBJ2-1; abundance: .; CDR3aa: CASSEALLAGGNEQFF
v_gene: TRBV28; j_gene: .; abundance: few; CDR3aa: CASSLTTGGAETQYF
v_gene: TRBV10-3; j_gene: TRBJ2-7; abundance: .; CDR3aa: CAISVNDNPSYEQYF
v_gene: TRBV4-2; j_gene: TRBJ1-6; abundance: .; CDR3aa: CASSQERTGRSPLHF
v_gene: TRBV7-2; j_gene: .; abundance: few; CDR3aa: CASSLFGSEQYF
v_gene: TRBV6-2/TRBV6-3; j_gene: TRBJ1-5; abundance: .; CDR3aa: CASSYEGARNQPQHF
v_gene: TRBV7-9; j_gene: TRBJ2-1; abundance: .; CDR3aa: CASSRQLEEEQFF
v_gene: TRBV28; j_gene: TRBJ2-7; abundance: .; CDR3aa: CASSLPGTAGSYEQYF
v_gene: TRBV11-2; j_gene: TRBJ2-7; abundance: .; CDR3aa: CASRDPGQGSYEQYF
v_gene: TRBV11-2; j_gene: TRBJ1-4; abundance: once; CDR3aa: CASSRPGTGSSGELFF
v_gene: TRBV15; j_gene: TRBJ2-3; abundance: .; CDR3aa: CATSSRDTSTDTQYF
v_gene: TRBV10-3; j_gene: TRBJ1-4; abundance: .; CDR3aa: CAISHRDRGRGEKLFF
v_gene: TRBV6-6; j_gene: TRBJ2-2; abundance: .; CDR3aa: CASGWASGGANTGELFF
v_gene: TRBV7-3; j_gene: TRBJ2-3; abundance: .; CDR3aa: CASSFGLTSTDTQYF
v_gene: TRBV20-1; j_gene: TRBJ2-3; abundance: .; CDR3aa: CRMGGLAPDTQYF
v_gene: TRBV7-6; j_gene: TRBJ2-1; abundance: .; CDR3aa: CASSLRGPGAYNEQFF
v_gene: TRBV27; j_gene: TRBJ1-5; abundance: .; CDR3aa: CASSPAGLNQPQHF
v_gene: TRBV7-2; j_gene: TRBJ2-7; abundance: .; CDR3aa: CAGSPGLSTYEQYF
v_gene: TRBV14; j_gene: TRBJ2-2; abundance: .; CDR3aa: CASSQELRTGELFF
v_gene: TRBV7-2; j_gene: TRBJ2-1; abundance: .; CDR3aa: CASSVYMGEQFF
v_gene: TRBV29-1; j_gene: TRBJ2-1; abundance: .; CDR3aa: CSSRSAFNEQFF
v_gene: TRBV10-3; j_gene: TRBJ2-5; abundance: .; CDR3aa: CAISESEETVTKTQYF
v_gene: TRBV7-2; j_gene: TRBJ1-6; abundance: .; CDR3aa: CASSARPRGRNSPLHF
v_gene: TRBV10-3; j_gene: TRBJ2-2; abundance: .; CDR3aa: CAISERGTGTGASGELFF
v_gene: TRBV6-2/TRBV6-3; j_gene: TRBJ2-2; abundance: .; CDR3aa: CASRRTPGTGELFF
v_gene: TRBV20-1; j_gene: TRBJ2-5; abundance: .; CDR3aa: CSASPAGTRGYREETQYF
v_gene: TRBV28; j_gene: TRBJ1-5; abundance: few; CDR3aa: CASSPGGNNQPQHF
v_gene: TRBV12-3/TRBV12-4; j_gene: TRBJ2-2; abundance: .; CDR3aa: CASSQDRGVTGELFF
v_gene: TRBV6-5; j_gene: TRBJ1-2; abundance: .; CDR3aa: CASRIDSNYGYTF
v_gene: TRBV29-1; j_gene: TRBJ2-7; abundance: .; CDR3aa: CSVRGGLLGEQYF
v_gene: TRBV27; j_gene: .; abundance: .; CDR3aa: CASSFKAGGTSEQFF
v_gene: TRBV6-6; j_gene: TRBJ2-4; abundance: .; CDR3aa: CASRGGIAKNIQYF
v_gene: TRBV12-3/TRBV12-4; j_gene: TRBJ1-5; abundance: few; CDR3aa: CASSLSTHSNQPQHF
v_gene: TRBV7-2; j_gene: TRBJ2-1; abundance: few; CDR3aa: CASSLGPPGGYNEQFF
v_gene: TRBV7-2; j_gene: TRBJ2-7; abundance: .; CDR3aa: CASSLEQQEAYEQYF
v_gene: TRBV9; j_gene: TRBJ1-1; abundance: .; CDR3aa: CASSVVLGNTEAFF
v_gene: TRBV9; j_gene: TRBJ2-7; abundance: few; CDR3aa: CASSQGAEQYF